This is a list of T cell receptor beta chains from one sample in a study of cytomegalovirus exposure and HLA in healthy donors. Using immunoSEQ multiplex PCR, the repertoire was profiled, and TCRdb retains in-frame clones only, with some absent. The sample holds more than 150,000 clones, roughly 77% seen once. Specimen: PBMCs. The receptors were gathered from a woman aged 45-60 years in good health and CMV-seropositive. CDR3s include the opening cysteine and the closing phenylalanine or tryptophan. The D gene is left open where the match is weak.

D gene	V gene	J gene	CDR3 protein
-	TRBV7-7	TRBJ2-1	CASSFRLNNEQFF
-	TRBV7-2	TRBJ2-3	CASSQTGTPTDTQYF
TRBD2	TRBV7-9	TRBJ2-1	CASSPGTSVHNEQFF
-	TRBV10-3	TRBJ2-3	CAITGVTNTQYF
TRBD2	TRBV10-1	-	CASSEPGRGVCYEQYF
-	TRBV7-9	TRBJ1-1	CSSSLEGQTEAFF
-	TRBV7-9	TRBJ2-1	CASSITPNEQFF
TRBD1	TRBV4-1	TRBJ1-2	CASSQVGTGGSLGYTF
-	TRBV7-7	TRBJ1-3	CASSTGSWGSGNTIYF
-	TRBV28	TRBJ2-1	CASRGWGGAGNEQFF
-	TRBV18	TRBJ1-2	CASSPPNRAYGYTF
TRBD2	TRBV7-6	TRBJ2-3	CASSLGGLGVTDTQYF
TRBD2	TRBV28	TRBJ2-2	CASSPPIGGSGELFF
-	TRBV27	TRBJ1-3	CASSLRGGNTIYF
TRBD1	TRBV29-1	TRBJ1-2	CSVEEPGTGGYTF
TRBD1	TRBV5-1	TRBJ2-7	CASRPGTGGFYEQYF
TRBD1	TRBV6-1	TRBJ1-1	CASSSRDSMNTEAFF
TRBD1	TRBV19	TRBJ1-5	CASSQGAGQPQHF
-	TRBV6-6	TRBJ2-5	CASSFRGTQYF
-	TRBV6-5	TRBJ2-6	CASKNFGGANVLTF
-	TRBV19	TRBJ1-4	CASSLGLRRSFEEKLFF
TRBD2	TRBV5-6	TRBJ2-5	CASSSKLAGGAETQYF
-	TRBV6-1	TRBJ1-5	CASSPGTPNQPQHF
-	TRBV5-4	TRBJ1-3	CASSGQTNSGNTIYF
-	TRBV7-3	TRBJ2-3	CASSPSRTSTDTQYF
-	TRBV20-1	TRBJ2-1	CSARDNTEQFF
-	TRBV6-5	TRBJ2-7	CASSPGGFVEQYF
-	TRBV28	TRBJ1-1	CASSTFTEAFF
TRBD2	TRBV7-9	TRBJ2-7	CASSAGTRVSYEQYF
-	TRBV6-4	TRBJ2-2	CASSGTNTGELFF
-	TRBV15	TRBJ2-7	CATSRESGQLFGEQYF
-	TRBV20-1	TRBJ2-1	CSASSQGIVFF
-	TRBV27	TRBJ1-1	CASSLDAGMNTEAFF
-	TRBV7-2	TRBJ1-1	CASRLQGTLGAEAFF
-	TRBV28	TRBJ1-4	CASSLPAGEKLFF
-	TRBV5-1	TRBJ1-1	CASSWEGGRVGTEAFF
-	TRBV4-2	TRBJ2-6	CASSHRQPSGANVLTF
TRBD1	TRBV28	TRBJ2-1	CASSLEGTGPYNEQFF
-	TRBV6-4	TRBJ2-3	CASSESIRDTQYF
TRBD2	TRBV4-3	TRBJ2-5	CASSHHSGRGETQYF